This T cell receptor beta chain comes out of a study of cytomegalovirus exposure and HLA in healthy donors. Study context: A previous analysis identified more than 100 million unique TCR beta sequences derived from 180 million or so T cells.

As to this clone: Its antigen remains unknown.

Whole-study results and caveats: TCR beta chains numbering some 150 were designated cytomegalovirus-associated. Some V segments could not be told apart, so they were left out, TRBV6-2 and TRBV6-3 among them.

The donors gave bone marrow, and they were healthy. With 6 bases clipped from V and 0 bases from J, the junction kept 11 bases outside the gene matches. The CDR3 has 18 amino acids. CDR1 and CDR2 from the germline V gene are ENHRY and SYGVKD. Primers included in the PCR were 60 Vbeta and 13 Jbeta primers. Profiled with immunoSEQ multiplex PCR; TCRdb holds only in-frame clones, not every one. The sample records about 57,000 clones, more than 65% being singletons. The clonotype comes from a young woman in good health and CMV-seronegative. Sequencing was performed on PBMCs. The genes are TRBV10-3 and TRBJ2-2; 9 bases fit TRBD2. The CDR3 sequence: CAISKSGGLAANTGELFF. The CDR3 nucleotides read TGTGCCATCAGCAAATCAGGGGGACTAGCTGCGAACACCGGGGAGCTGTTTTTT.